This TCR beta chain is drawn from a study of patients and donors after allogeneic stem cell transplantation. Between the trimmed V and J ends, which lost 3 bases and 4 bases, there was a span of 13 bases. This CDR3 has 13 amino acids. Per germline, CDR1 DFQATT and CDR2 SNEGSKA (reference sequence). TCRdb processed the RT-PCR reads anew with MiXCR; each CDR3 protein has one entry. The table shows approximately 200,000 distinct CDR3 sequences, with around 14% occurring only once. This chain uses TRBV20-1 with TRBJ2-7; tentatively, D is TRBD2 (5 bases). Source material: blood, either unsorted or a sorted T cell fraction (not recorded which). The origin of this receptor is a human donor who was either an allogeneic HSCT recipient or a stem cell or donor lymphocyte infusion donor (not recorded which). It is not recorded whose cells these are; they may come from a transplant donor. CDR3 sequence (DNA): TGCAGTGCTAGGGTAGCGCCTCAATACGAGCAGTACTTC. This gives the protein CSARVAPQYEQYF.